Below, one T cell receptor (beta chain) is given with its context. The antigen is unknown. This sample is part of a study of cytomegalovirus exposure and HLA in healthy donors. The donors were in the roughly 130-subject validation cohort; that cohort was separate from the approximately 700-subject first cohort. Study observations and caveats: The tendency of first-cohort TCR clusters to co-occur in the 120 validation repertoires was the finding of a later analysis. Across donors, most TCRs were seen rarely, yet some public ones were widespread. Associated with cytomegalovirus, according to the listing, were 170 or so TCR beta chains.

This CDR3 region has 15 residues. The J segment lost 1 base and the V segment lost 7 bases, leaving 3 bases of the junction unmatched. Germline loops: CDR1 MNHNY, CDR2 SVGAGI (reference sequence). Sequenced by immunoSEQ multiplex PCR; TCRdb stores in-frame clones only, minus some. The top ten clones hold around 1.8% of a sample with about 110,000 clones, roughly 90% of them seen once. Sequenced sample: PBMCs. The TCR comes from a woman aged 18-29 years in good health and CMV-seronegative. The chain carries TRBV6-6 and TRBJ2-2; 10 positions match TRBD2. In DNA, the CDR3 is TGTGCCAGCAATGGACTAGCGGAGAACACCGGGGAGCTGTTTTTT. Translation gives CASNGLAENTGELFF.